One sample yielded the 32 T cell receptor beta chains listed below, sequenced in a study of control samples from healthy donors and cancer patients. Clones were sequenced by immunoSEQ multiplex PCR, and TCRdb holds only the in-frame ones, with some missing. The table lists about 160,000 clones, 96% of them singletons. Sample: blood. The receptors shown here come from a woman between 25 and 40 years old in good health.

This chain links TRBV9 with TRBJ1-6, with TRBD1 identical over 7 bases. CDR1 SGDLS and CDR2 YYNGEE come from the germline V gene. The CDR3 has 14 residues. Trimming cost V 2 bases and J 9 bases; bases outside gene matches: 5. As DNA, the CDR3 is TGTGCCAGCAGCGTCACAGGGGATGGTTCACCCCTCCACTTT. This encodes CASSVTGDGSPLHF.

The rearrangement joins TRBV5-1 to TRBJ1-2, with D maybe TRBD1 (5 bases). This CDR3 is 13 amino acids long. Trimming cost V 3 bases and J 5 bases, with 11 bases left between them. CDR1 SGHRS and CDR2 YFSETQ come from the germline V gene. CDR3 sequence (DNA): TGCGCCAGCAGCTGGGGCGGAGGATATGGCTACACCTTC. Translating gives CASSWGGGYGYTF.

The chain recombines TRBV4-2 with TRBJ2-7; D gene unclear. This CDR3 is built from 13 residues. CDR1 is LGHNA, CDR2 YNFKEQ, per germline. Trimming took 4 bases from V and 3 from J, leaving 10 bases between them. CDR3 DNA sequence: TGTGCCAGCAGCCCCCCGGATGGCTACGAGCAGTACTTC. It encodes CASSPPDGYEQYF.

This rearrangement joins TRBV28 to TRBJ2-5, with 12 bases lining up with TRBD2. Germline assignment: CDR1 MDHEN and CDR2 SYDVKM. This CDR3 region has 19 residues. J lost 3 bases, V lost 7 bases, and 18 bases had no gene match. CDR3 sequence: CASTPRNPASGREEETQYF. The CDR3 DNA reads TGTGCCAGCACCCCCCGGAATCCGGCTAGCGGGAGGGAGGAAGAGACCCAGTACTTC.

The V and J genes are TRBV28 and TRBJ2-7; no definite D call. There are 12 residues in the CDR3. Looked up from germline, CDR1 is MDHEN and CDR2 is SYDVKM. V lost 6 bases, J lost 2 bases, and 8 bases lay in between. The CDR3 is CASSDSPYEQYF. The CDR3 DNA sequence: TGTGCCAGCAGCGACTCTCCCTACGAGCAGTACTTC. Combining the CDR3 with reference TRBV28 and TRBJ2-7 gives the whole variable domain DVKVTQSSRYLVKRTGEKVFLECVQDMDHENMFWYRQDPGLGLRLIYFSYDVKMKEKGDIPEGYSVSREKKERFSLILESASTNQTSMYLCASSDSPYEQYFGPGTRLTVT.

J is TRBJ2-3 and V is TRBV2, with 8 bases lining up with TRBD2. CDR3 length equals 16 residues. Germline V gene lookup returns CDR1 SNHLY and CDR2 FYNNEI. The V gene end was trimmed by 3 bases and the J gene end by 2 bases; junction bases not matched to a gene: 7. The CDR3 coding sequence is TGTGCCAGCAGTGAGATCGGGGGGGCCGTCACAGATACGCAGTATTTT. This gives the protein CASSEIGGAVTDTQYF.

The rearrangement links TRBV5-6 to TRBJ1-2, with D tentatively TRBD1 (5 bases). The V gene lost 4 bases and the J gene lost 4 bases, with 11 bases spanning the gap. The CDR3 covers 13 residues. CDR1 is SGHDT, CDR2 YYEEEE, per germline. Written as DNA, the CDR3 is TGTGCCAGCAGCCCCCTCGGGGGCTATGGCTACACCTTC. This gives the protein CASSPLGGYGYTF.

The chain has TRBV6-5 and TRBJ2-7; 9 positions agree with TRBD1. The CDR3 has 15 amino acids. Per germline, CDR1 MNHEY and CDR2 SVGAGI. The V segment lost 5 bases and the J segment 6 bases; nucleotides outside the gene matches: 11. CDR3 coding DNA: TGTGCCAGCAGTCCCCGGACAGGGGCTTTGAGCGAGCAGTACTTC. It encodes CASSPRTGALSEQYF.

This clone appeared a single time. This chain links TRBV5-1 with TRBJ2-2, with D tentatively TRBD1 or TRBD2 (5 bases each). This CDR3 spans 14 amino acids. Trimming pared 0 bases from V and 5 bases from J, leaving 8 bases between. The germline CDR1 and CDR2 sequences are SGHRS and YFSETQ. CDR3 amino acids: CASSLAGQTGELFF. DNA for the CDR3: TGCGCCAGCAGCTTGGCGGGGCAAACCGGGGAGCTGTTTTTT.

V and J are TRBV7-8 and TRBJ2-6, with D possibly matching TRBD2 (6 bases). The germline V gene has CDR1 SGHVS and CDR2 FQNEAQ. V was trimmed by 1 base and J by 0 bases, leaving 13 bases between them. The CDR3 extends over 18 amino acids. This chain's CDR3 is CASSLGPGEFSGANVLTF. CDR3 bases: TGTGCCAGCAGCTTAGGGCCGGGGGAGTTCTCTGGGGCCAACGTCCTGACTTTC. The whole variable domain, remainder taken from reference TRBV7-8 and TRBJ2-6, is GAGVSQSPRYKVAKRGQDVALRCDPISGHVSLFWYQQALGQGPEFLTYFQNEAQLDKSGLPSDRFFAERPEGSVSTLKIQRTQQEDSAVYLCASSLGPGEFSGANVLTFGAGSRLTVL.

The chain couples TRBV5-4 to TRBJ1-1; D call uncertain. CDR1 is SGHNT, CDR2 YYREEE, per germline (reference sequence). Trimming cost V 1 base and J 5 bases, with 6 bases left between them. CDR3 size: 12 residues. The chain's CDR3 is CASSLRATEAFF. CDR3 bases: TGTGCCAGCAGCTTGCGCGCTACTGAAGCTTTCTTT.

The J gene is TRBJ1-4, the V gene TRBV2, with 10 bases matching TRBD1. V shed 4 bases, J shed 8 bases, and the junction held 7 bases outside the gene matches. Germline lookup yields CDR1 SNHLY and CDR2 FYNNEI. The CDR3 totals 15 residues. In nucleotides, the CDR3 is TGTGCCAGCAGTGGAGGGACAGGGGTTAGCGAAAAACTGTTTTTT. It specifies CASSGGTGVSEKLFF.

The V call is TRBV19, the J call TRBJ1-3; D call uncertain. Germline V gene lookup returns CDR1 LNHDA and CDR2 SQIVND (reference sequence). CDR3 size: 12 residues. Deletions cut 11 bases from V and 0 bases from J, with 8 bases between. The DNA for the CDR3 is TGTGCCTCGAGGGCCTCTGGAAACACCATATATTTT. It encodes CASRASGNTIYF.

This clone was observed once. The CDR3 sequence is CASSTGGLASYEQYF. The CDR3 bases are TGTGCCAGCAGCACGGGGGGACTAGCCTCCTACGAGCAGTACTTC. This sequence joins TRBV28 and TRBJ2-7, with 9 bases matching TRBD2. The trim removed 6 bases at V and 0 bases at J, leaving 6 bases unmatched. Germline loops: CDR1 MDHEN, CDR2 SYDVKM. The CDR3 is made up of 15 amino acids.

This clone was recorded only once. V is TRBV25-1 and J is TRBJ2-1, with 9 bases fitting TRBD2. The CDR3 sequence is 15 residues long. Germline lookup yields CDR1 MGHDK and CDR2 SYGVNS. V was pared by 7 bases and J by 6 bases, with 10 bases of the junction left unmatched. The CDR3: CASTPSLAGRNEQFF. CDR3 bases: TGTGCCAGCACCCCTTCGCTAGCGGGACGCAATGAGCAGTTCTTC.

DNA of the CDR3: TGTGCCAGCAGTACAGGCCCTCAGGACTATGGCTACACCTTC. Encoded protein: CASSTGPQDYGYTF. The V gene is TRBV27, the J gene TRBJ1-2; D may be TRBD1 (5 bases). V lost 5 bases and J lost 3, with 13 bases in between. CDR1 is MNHEY, CDR2 SMNVEV, per germline (reference sequence). The CDR3 contains 14 residues.

The V gene is TRBV5-6, the J gene TRBJ2-7, with 7 nucleotides matching TRBD1. V trimming: 3 bases; J trimming: 2 bases; junction bases outside the gene matches: 5. Germline CDR1 SGHDT, CDR2 YYEEEE. This CDR3 has 14 residues. The CDR3 DNA reads TGTGCCAGCAGCTCCGGGACAGCTACCTACGAGCAGTACTTC. It encodes CASSSGTATYEQYF.

The chain couples TRBV30 to TRBJ1-4; TRBD1 matches 7 bases. From germline, CDR1 is GTSNPN and CDR2 SVGIG (reference sequence). V shed 0 bases and J 8 bases; nucleotides not matched to a gene: 9. The CDR3 extends over 15 amino acids. The CDR3 spells CAWSVQGNVQEKLFF. The CDR3 nucleotides are TGTGCCTGGAGTGTACAGGGGAACGTTCAAGAAAAACTGTTTTTT.

The chain is built from TRBV11-3 and TRBJ2-7; D ambiguous. The CDR3 is 13 amino acids. The ends were cut back, 0 bases at V and 6 bases at J, with 9 bases in the middle. Germline V gene data show CDR1 as SGHNT and CDR2 as YENEEA. The CDR3 loop is CASSLDPWSEQYF. The DNA for the CDR3 is TGTGCCAGCAGCTTAGACCCGTGGTCCGAGCAGTACTTC. Drawing the rest from reference TRBV11-3 and TRBJ2-7, the complete variable domain is EAGVVQSPRYKIIEKKQPVAFWCNPISGHNTLYWYLQNLGQGPELLIRYENEEAVDDSQLPKDRFSAERLKGVDSTLKIQPAELGDSAVYLCASSLDPWSEQYFGPGTRLTVT.

The rearrangement uses TRBV7-8 and TRBJ2-3, with D possibly being TRBD1 (6 bases). Trimming removed 6 bases from V and 4 bases from J, with 14 bases in between. In germline, CDR1 is SGHVS, CDR2 FQNEAQ. The CDR3 has 14 amino acids. The CDR3, as DNA: TGTGCCAGCAGACAGGGTAGGCTTCCAGATACGCAGTATTTT. It specifies CASRQGRLPDTQYF. The whole variable domain, filled in from reference TRBV7-8 and TRBJ2-3, reads GAGVSQSPRYKVAKRGQDVALRCDPISGHVSLFWYQQALGQGPEFLTYFQNEAQLDKSGLPSDRFFAERPEGSVSTLKIQRTQQEDSAVYLCASRQGRLPDTQYFGPGTRLTVL.

The chain employs TRBV5-4 and TRBJ2-5, with D possibly matching TRBD1 (6 bases). Between the trimmed V and J ends, which lost 3 bases and 9 bases, there was a span of 12 bases. There are 12 residues in the CDR3. Looked up from germline, CDR1 is SGHNT and CDR2 is YYREEE (reference sequence). The CDR3 DNA reads as TGTGCCAGCAGCTGGGAGACAGGCCCCCAGTACTTC. Its translation is CASSWETGPQYF.

This clone was observed a single time. This CDR3 is CASSYRDRNYGYTF. The DNA for the CDR3 is TGTGCCAGCAGTTACCGGGACAGGAACTATGGCTACACCTTC. The chain has TRBV21-1 and TRBJ1-2; the listed D gene, TRBD1, was not tested against the DNA. TRBV21-1 is described as a pseudogene. This CDR3 spans 14 amino acids.

This rearrangement joins TRBV28 to TRBJ2-3, with 11 bases fitting TRBD2. Germline V CDR1 and CDR2: MDHEN, SYDVKM. The trim removed 2 bases at V and 4 bases at J, leaving 11 bases unmatched. CDR3 length: 18 residues. The CDR3 loop is CASSLGSDSGGAADTQYF. The CDR3 DNA follows: TGTGCCAGCAGTTTAGGTTCGGATAGCGGGGGGGCCGCAGATACGCAGTATTTT.

The chain carries TRBV6-5 and TRBJ2-5; maybe TRBD2 (6 bases). Per the germline V gene, CDR1 is MNHEY and CDR2 is SVGAGI. The CDR3 contains 15 residues. V lost 2 bases, J lost 7 bases, and 17 bases lay in between. In DNA form, the CDR3 reads TGTGCCAGCAGTTACCCCACCCGGGACTTAGGGACCCAGTACTTC. Its translation is CASSYPTRDLGTQYF.

Only one count was recorded for this clone. The V and J genes are TRBV2 and TRBJ2-1; TRBD1 might be the D (6 bases). Between the trimmed V and J ends, which lost 6 bases and 2 bases, there was a span of 14 bases. Germline loops: CDR1 SNHLY, CDR2 FYNNEI. This CDR3 has 15 amino acids. The CDR3 DNA sequence: TGTGCCAGCAGGGTGACAGGTACTCCCTACAATGAGCAGTTCTTC. Its translation: CASRVTGTPYNEQFF.

This rearrangement joins TRBV11-2 to TRBJ1-6; a weak D match, TRBD1 (5 bases). Germline loops: CDR1 SGHAT, CDR2 FQNNGV. The CDR3 extends over 18 amino acids. V was pared by 5 bases and J by 9 bases, with 26 bases between. Written as DNA, the CDR3 is TGTGCCAGCAGCCCCCAGCGGACACTGACGACTCAGGGTTCACCCCTCCACTTT. Translated, it gives CASSPQRTLTTQGSPLHF.

This rearrangement joins TRBV10-3 to TRBJ2-7; D unresolved. Trimming took off 5 bases at V and 0 bases at J, with 11 bases between the two ends. Germline V gene data show CDR1 as ENHRY and CDR2 as SYGVKD. The length of the CDR3 is 14 residues. This CDR3 is CAISPSKDSYEQYF. DNA for the CDR3: TGTGCCATCAGTCCGTCGAAAGACTCCTACGAGCAGTACTTC.

The chain couples TRBV30 to TRBJ1-2; D ambiguous. The CDR3 extends over 14 amino acids. Trimming cost V 2 bases and J 1 base, with 11 bases left between them. CDR1 is GTSNPN and CDR2 is SVGIG in the germline V gene (reference sequence). CDR3 amino acids: CAWSTPVGNYGYTF. The CDR3 bases are TGTGCCTGGAGTACCCCCGTGGGTAACTATGGCTACACCTTC.

The chain carries TRBV4-1 and TRBJ1-1; 7 nucleotides align to TRBD1. The CDR3 length is 14 residues. CDR1 MGHRA and CDR2 YSYEKL come from the germline V gene. V trimming: 2 bases; J trimming: 1 base; junction bases outside the gene matches: 1. CDR3 sequence reads: CASSQHRGNTEAFF. CDR3 nucleotide sequence: TGCGCCAGCAGCCAACACAGGGGGAACACTGAAGCTTTCTTT.

The CDR3 is CASSRDTGTDTQYF. The CDR3 region has the DNA TGTGCCAGTAGCCGGGACACGGGCACAGATACGCAGTATTTT. This chain joins TRBV19 and TRBJ2-3, with D tentatively TRBD1 (6 bases). Between the trimmed V and J ends, which lost 6 bases and 1 base, there was a span of 11 bases. The CDR3 is 14 residues long. Germline CDR1 LNHDA, CDR2 SQIVND (reference sequence). Combining the CDR3 with reference TRBV19 and TRBJ2-3 gives the whole variable domain DGGITQSPKYLFRKEGQNVTLSCEQNLNHDAMYWYRQDPGQGLRLIYYSQIVNDFQKGDIAEGYSVSREKKESFPLTVTSAQKNPTAFYLCASSRDTGTDTQYFGPGTRLTVL.

This chain connects TRBV18 to TRBJ2-3; 8 nucleotides line up with TRBD2. The CDR3 covers 16 residues. With V trimmed by 1 base and J by 1 base, 4 bases remained unmatched. CDR1 and CDR2 (germline): KGHSH, LQKENI. The CDR3, as DNA: TGTGCCAGCTCACCACTAGCGGGGTCTGGCACAGATACGCAGTATTTT. Its translation is CASSPLAGSGTDTQYF.

This clone has just one count. The rearrangement links TRBV27 to TRBJ1-5; a weak D match, TRBD1 (5 bases). V lost 2 bases, J lost 6 bases, and 11 bases lay in between. The CDR3 is 14 amino acids. CDR1 and CDR2 from the germline V gene are MNHEY and SMNVEV (reference sequence). CDR3 sequence: CASSLRTFGQPQHF. The CDR3 DNA sequence: TGTGCCAGCAGTTTAAGGACATTCGGTCAGCCCCAGCATTTT.